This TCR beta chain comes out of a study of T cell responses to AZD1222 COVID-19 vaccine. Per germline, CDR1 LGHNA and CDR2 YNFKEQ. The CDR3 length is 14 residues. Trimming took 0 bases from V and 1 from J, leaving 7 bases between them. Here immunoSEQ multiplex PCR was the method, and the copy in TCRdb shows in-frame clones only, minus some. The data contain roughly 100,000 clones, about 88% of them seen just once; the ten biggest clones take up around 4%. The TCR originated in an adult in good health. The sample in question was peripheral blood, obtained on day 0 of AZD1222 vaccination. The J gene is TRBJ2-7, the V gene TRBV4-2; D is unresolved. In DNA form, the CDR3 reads TGTGCCAGCAGCCAAGATGGCAGGTCCTACGAGCAGTACTTC. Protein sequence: CASSQDGRSYEQYF.